The next 3 T cell receptor beta chains were all read from a single sample in a study of blood T cell repertoires in COVID-19. This table comes from immunoSEQ multiplex PCR, and its TCRdb copy is limited to in-frame clones, with some not included. The data contain around 87,000 clones, 85% to 90% of them singletons. Specimen: peripheral blood. The receptors originated from a human donor with active COVID-19. The donor label of this sample is uncertain.

This sequence joins TRBV4-3 and TRBJ1-3, with D possibly TRBD1 on 6 matching bases. V was shortened by 0 bases and J by 0 bases, with 6 bases between the two germline ends. This CDR3 is 15 amino acids long. Per the germline V gene, CDR1 is LGHNA and CDR2 is YSLEER. CDR3 in DNA: TGCGCCAGCAGCCAAGACAGGGGCTCTGGAAACACCATATATTTT. Translation: CASSQDRGSGNTIYF.

J is TRBJ2-7 and V is TRBV5-6; D ambiguous. The CDR3 covers 14 residues. Trimming removed 0 bases at V and 6 bases at J, with 13 bases between. CDR1 is SGHDT and CDR2 is YYEEEE in the germline V gene. The CDR3 region has the DNA TGTGCCAGCAGCTTGGCCAGGTCCGGCTCCGAGCAGTACTTC. This codes for CASSLARSGSEQYF.

The chain couples TRBV18 to TRBJ2-7; D may be TRBD2 (5 bases). The ends were cut back, 0 bases at V and 1 base at J, with 7 bases in the middle. Germline CDR1 and CDR2: KGHSH and LQKENI. This CDR3 is built from 14 residues. The CDR3 DNA sequence: TGTGCCAGCTCACCACCGGACTTATCCTACGAGCAGTACTTC. Its translation: CASSPPDLSYEQYF.